Below, one T cell receptor beta chain is given with its context. Germline loops: CDR1 SGHRS, CDR2 YFSETQ. The CDR3 totals 14 residues. V was clipped by 4 bases and J by 4 bases; unmatched bases: 6. Participants spanned ages about 18 to 100 years and resided in about 25 US areas. The entry originates in a study of blood T cell repertoires in COVID-19. Turning to the study itself: Sites across the United States, Italy and Spain contributed samples from acute and convalescent COVID-19. The analysed material was cDNA or gDNA that came from T cells, B-cell-depleted T cells, or PBMCs.

Measured with immunoSEQ multiplex PCR; TCRdb has only the in-frame clones, and not every one. The table shows 250,000 or so clones, with about four fifths occurring only once. The rearrangement links TRBV5-1 to TRBJ1-1; 8 bases match TRBD1. The sequence was collected from a man in his sixties who had recovered from COVID-19. The source material was PBMCs or T cells enriched from blood (not recorded which). For the CDR3, the DNA is TGCGCCAGCAGCCCCCGACAGGGGCTCACTGAAGCTTTCTTT. Translated, it gives CASSPRQGLTEAFF. Together with reference TRBV5-1 and TRBJ1-1, the CDR3 gives the full variable domain: KAGVTQTPRYLIKTRGQQVTLSCSPISGHRSVSWYQQTPGQGLQFLFEYFSETQRNKGNFPGRFSGRQFSNSRSEMNVSTLELGDSALYLCASSPRQGLTEAFFGQGTRLTVV.